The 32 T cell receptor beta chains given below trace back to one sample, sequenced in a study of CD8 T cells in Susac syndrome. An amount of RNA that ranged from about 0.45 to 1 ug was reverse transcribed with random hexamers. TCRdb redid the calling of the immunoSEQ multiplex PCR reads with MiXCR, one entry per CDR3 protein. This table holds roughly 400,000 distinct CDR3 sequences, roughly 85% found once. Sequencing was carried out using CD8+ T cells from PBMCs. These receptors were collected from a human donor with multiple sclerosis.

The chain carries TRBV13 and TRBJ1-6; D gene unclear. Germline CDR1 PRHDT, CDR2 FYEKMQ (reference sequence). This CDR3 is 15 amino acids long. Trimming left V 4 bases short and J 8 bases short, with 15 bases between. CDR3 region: CASSSDPGSYSPLHF. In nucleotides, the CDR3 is TGTGCCAGCAGCTCCGACCCCGGGAGTTATTCACCCCTCCACTTT.

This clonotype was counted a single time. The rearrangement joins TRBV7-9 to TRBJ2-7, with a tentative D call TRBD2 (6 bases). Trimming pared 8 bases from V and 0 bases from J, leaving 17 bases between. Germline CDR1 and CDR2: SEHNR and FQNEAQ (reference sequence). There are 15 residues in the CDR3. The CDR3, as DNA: TGTGCCAGCGGCCCCTGGGGTAGCGGCTCCTACGAGCAGTACTTC. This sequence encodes CASGPWGSGSYEQYF.

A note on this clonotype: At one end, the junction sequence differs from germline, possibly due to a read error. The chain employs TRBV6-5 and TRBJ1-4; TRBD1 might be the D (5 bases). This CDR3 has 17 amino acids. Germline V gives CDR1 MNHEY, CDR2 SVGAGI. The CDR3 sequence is CASSYSRDPATNEKLFF. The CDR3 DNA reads TGTGCCAGCAGTTACTCCAGGGACCCTGCAACTAACGAAAAACTGTTTTTT.

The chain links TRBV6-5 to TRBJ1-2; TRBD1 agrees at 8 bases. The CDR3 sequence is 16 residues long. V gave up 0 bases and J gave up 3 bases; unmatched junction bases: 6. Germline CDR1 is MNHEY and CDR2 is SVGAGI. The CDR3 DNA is TGTGCCAGCAGTTACTCGTCCGACAGGGGCCACTATGGCTACACCTTC. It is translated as CASSYSSDRGHYGYTF.

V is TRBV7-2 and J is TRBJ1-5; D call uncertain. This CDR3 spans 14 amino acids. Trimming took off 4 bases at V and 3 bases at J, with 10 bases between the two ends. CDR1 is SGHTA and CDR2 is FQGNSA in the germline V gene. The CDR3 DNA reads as TGTGCCAGCAGCTCCGGACGGCTCAATCAGCCCCAGCATTTT. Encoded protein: CASSSGRLNQPQHF.

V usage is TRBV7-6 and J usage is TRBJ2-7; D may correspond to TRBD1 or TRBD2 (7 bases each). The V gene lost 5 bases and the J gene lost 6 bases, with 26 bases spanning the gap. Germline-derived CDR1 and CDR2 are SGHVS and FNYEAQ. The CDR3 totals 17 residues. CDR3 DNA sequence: TGTGCCAGCAGCATAAGACAGGGAGGGGCTGTGCACCTCGAGCAGTACTTC. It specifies CASSIRQGGAVHLEQYF.

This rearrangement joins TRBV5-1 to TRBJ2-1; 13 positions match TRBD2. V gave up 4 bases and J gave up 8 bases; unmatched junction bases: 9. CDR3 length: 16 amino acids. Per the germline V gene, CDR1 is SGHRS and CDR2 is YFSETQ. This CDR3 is CASSAPTSGGAHEQFF. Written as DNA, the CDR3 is TGCGCCAGCAGCGCACCTACTAGCGGGGGGGCCCATGAGCAGTTCTTC.

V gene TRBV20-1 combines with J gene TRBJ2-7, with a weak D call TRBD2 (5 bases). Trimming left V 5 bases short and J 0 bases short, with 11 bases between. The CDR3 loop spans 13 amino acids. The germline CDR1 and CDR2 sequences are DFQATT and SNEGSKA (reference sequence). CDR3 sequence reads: CSARSVSSYEQYF. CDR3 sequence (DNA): TGCAGTGCTCGTAGCGTAAGCTCCTACGAGCAGTACTTC.

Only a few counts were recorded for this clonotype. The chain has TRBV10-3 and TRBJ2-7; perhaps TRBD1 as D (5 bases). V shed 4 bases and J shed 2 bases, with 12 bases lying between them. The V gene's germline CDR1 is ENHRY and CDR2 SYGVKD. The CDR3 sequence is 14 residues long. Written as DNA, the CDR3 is TGTGCCATCAGTGCGGAACGACAGACCTACGAGCAGTACTTC. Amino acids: CAISAERQTYEQYF.

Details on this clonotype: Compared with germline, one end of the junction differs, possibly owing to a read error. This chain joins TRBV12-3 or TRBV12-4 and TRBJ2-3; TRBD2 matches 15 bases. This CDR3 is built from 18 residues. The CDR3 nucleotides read TGTGCCAGCAATTTAGCGGACCGTGGGACTAGCGGGGGGGATACGCAGTATTTT. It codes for CASNLADRGTSGGDTQYF.

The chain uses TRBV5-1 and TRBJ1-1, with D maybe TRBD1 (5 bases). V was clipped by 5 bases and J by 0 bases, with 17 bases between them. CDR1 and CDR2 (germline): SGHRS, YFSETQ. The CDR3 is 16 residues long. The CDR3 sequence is CASSTGGLTMNTEAFF. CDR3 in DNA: TGCGCCAGCAGTACGGGGGGACTGACCATGAACACTGAAGCTTTCTTT. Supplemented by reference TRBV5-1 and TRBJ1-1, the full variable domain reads KAGVTQTPRYLIKTRGQQVTLSCSPISGHRSVSWYQQTPGQGLQFLFEYFSETQRNKGNFPGRFSGRQFSNSRSEMNVSTLELGDSALYLCASSTGGLTMNTEAFFGQGTRLTVV.

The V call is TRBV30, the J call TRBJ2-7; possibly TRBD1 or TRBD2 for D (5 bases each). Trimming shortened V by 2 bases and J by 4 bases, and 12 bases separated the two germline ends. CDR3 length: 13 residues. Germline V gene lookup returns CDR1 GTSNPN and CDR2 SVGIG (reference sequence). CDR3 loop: CAWSWTEGYEQYF. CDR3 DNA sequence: TGTGCCTGGAGTTGGACCGAGGGGTACGAGCAGTACTTC.

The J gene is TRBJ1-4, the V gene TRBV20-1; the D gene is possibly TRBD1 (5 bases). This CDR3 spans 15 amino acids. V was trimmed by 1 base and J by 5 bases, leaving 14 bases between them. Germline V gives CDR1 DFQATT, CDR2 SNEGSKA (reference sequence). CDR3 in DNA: TGCAGTGCTAGAGTCTCCTTTGGGGCGAATGAAAAACTGTTTTTT. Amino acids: CSARVSFGANEKLFF.

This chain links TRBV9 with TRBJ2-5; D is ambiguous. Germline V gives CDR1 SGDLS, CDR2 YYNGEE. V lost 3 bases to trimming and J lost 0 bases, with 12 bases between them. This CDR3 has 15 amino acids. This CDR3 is CASSAGDANQETQYF. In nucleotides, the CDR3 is TGTGCCAGCAGCGCCGGTGACGCAAACCAAGAGACCCAGTACTTC.

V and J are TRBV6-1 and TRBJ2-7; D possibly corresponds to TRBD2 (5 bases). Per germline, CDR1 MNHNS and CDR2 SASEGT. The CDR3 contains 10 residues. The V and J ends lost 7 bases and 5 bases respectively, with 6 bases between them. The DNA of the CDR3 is TGTGCCAGCATCGGGGACGAGCAGTACTTC. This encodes CASIGDEQYF.

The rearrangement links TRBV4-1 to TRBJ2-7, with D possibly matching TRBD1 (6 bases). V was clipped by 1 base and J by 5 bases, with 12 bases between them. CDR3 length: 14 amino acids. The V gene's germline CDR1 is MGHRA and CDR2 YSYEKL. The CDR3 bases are TGCGCCAGCAGCCAAGTTGGACAGCTTGACGAGCAGTACTTC. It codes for CASSQVGQLDEQYF.

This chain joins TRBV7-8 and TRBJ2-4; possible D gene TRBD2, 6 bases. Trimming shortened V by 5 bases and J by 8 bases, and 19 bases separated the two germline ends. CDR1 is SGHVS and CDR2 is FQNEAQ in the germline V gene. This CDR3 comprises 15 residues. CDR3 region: CASSPPEGREDIQYF. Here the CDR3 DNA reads TGTGCCAGCAGCCCACCGGAGGGACGTGAGGACATTCAGTACTTC.

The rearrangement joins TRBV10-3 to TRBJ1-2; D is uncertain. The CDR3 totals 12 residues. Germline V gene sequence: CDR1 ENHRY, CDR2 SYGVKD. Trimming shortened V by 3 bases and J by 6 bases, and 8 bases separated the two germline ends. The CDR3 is CAISDPGDGYTF. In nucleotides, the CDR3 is TGTGCCATCAGTGACCCGGGAGATGGCTACACCTTC.

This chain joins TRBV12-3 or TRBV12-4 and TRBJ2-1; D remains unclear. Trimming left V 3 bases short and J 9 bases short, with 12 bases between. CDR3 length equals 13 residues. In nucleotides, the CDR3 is TGTGCCAGCAGTTTGGGTTGGTCAGGTGAGCAGTTCTTC. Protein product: CASSLGWSGEQFF.

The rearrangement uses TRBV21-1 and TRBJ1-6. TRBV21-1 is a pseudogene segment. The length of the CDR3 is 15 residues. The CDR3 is CASSRENLVNSPLHF. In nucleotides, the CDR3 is TGTGCCAGCAGCAGGGAGAATTTAGTTAATTCACCCCTCCACTTT.

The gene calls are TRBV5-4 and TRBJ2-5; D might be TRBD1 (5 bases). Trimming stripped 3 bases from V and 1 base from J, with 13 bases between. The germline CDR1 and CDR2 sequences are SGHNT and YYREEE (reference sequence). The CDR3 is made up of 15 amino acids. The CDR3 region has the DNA TGTGCCAGCAGCTCACCCTATGGGGCCCAAGAGACCCAGTACTTC. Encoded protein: CASSSPYGAQETQYF.

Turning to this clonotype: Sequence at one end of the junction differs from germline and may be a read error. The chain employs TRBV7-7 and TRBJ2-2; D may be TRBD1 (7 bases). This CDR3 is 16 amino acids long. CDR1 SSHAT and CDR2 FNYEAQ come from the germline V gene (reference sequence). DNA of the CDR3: TGTGCTAGCAGTTCCCCCGCGGGACAGACCACCGGGGAGCTGTTTTTT. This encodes CASSSPAGQTTGELFF.

CDR3 DNA: TGTGCCAGCAGCTTAGAATGGGGTGCCGGGGAGCTGTTTTTT. It translates to CASSLEWGAGELFF. This chain connects TRBV7-6 to TRBJ2-2; D gene uncertain. The CDR3 is 14 residues long. Germline V lookup: CDR1 SGHVS, CDR2 FNYEAQ. V lost 1 base and J 6 bases, leaving 9 bases between the germline ends.

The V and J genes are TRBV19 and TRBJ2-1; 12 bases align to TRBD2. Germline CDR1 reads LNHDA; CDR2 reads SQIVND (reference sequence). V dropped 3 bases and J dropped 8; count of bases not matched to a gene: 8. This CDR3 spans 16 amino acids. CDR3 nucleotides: TGTGCCAGTAGTATTGCTTCGACTAGCGGGAGCTATGAGCAGTTCTTC. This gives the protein CASSIASTSGSYEQFF.

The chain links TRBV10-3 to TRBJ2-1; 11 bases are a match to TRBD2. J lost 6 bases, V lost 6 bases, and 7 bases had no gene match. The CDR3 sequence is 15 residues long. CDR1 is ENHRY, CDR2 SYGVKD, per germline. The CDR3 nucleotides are TGTGCCATCAGGAACTCCGGGACTAGCGGCAATGAGCAGTTCTTC. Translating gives CAIRNSGTSGNEQFF.

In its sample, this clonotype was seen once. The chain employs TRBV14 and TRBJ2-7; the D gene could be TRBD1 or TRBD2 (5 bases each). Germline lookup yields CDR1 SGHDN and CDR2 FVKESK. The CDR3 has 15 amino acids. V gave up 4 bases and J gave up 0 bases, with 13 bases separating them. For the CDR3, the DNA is TGTGCCAGCAGCCCCTACGGGACGCCCTCCTACGAGCAGTACTTC. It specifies CASSPYGTPSYEQYF.

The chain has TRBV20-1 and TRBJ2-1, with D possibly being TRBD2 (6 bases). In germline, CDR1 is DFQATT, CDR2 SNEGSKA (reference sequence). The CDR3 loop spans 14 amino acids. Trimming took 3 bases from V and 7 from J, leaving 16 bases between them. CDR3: CSASLLALRNEQFF. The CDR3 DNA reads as TGCAGTGCTAGTTTACTAGCCCTAAGGAATGAGCAGTTCTTC.

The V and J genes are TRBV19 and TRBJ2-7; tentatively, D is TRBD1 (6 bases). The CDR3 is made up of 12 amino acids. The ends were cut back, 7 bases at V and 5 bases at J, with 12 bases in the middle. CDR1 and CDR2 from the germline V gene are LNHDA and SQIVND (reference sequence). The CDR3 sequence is CASKGGVNEQYF. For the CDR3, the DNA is TGTGCCAGTAAAGGGGGAGTGAACGAGCAGTACTTC.

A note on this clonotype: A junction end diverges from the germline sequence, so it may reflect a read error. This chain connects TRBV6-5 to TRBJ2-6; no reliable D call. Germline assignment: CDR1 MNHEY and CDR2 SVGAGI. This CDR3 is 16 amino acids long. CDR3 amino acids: CASRYWATSRANVLTF. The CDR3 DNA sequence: TGTGCCAGCAGGTACTGGGCGACAAGCCGGGCCAACGTCCTGACTTTC.

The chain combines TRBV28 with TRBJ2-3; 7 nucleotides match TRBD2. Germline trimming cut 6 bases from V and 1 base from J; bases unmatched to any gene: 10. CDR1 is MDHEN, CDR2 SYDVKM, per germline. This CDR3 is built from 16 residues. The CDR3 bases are TGTGCCAGCAGACAATGGCCGGGAGGAGGCACAGATACGCAGTATTTT. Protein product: CASRQWPGGGTDTQYF.

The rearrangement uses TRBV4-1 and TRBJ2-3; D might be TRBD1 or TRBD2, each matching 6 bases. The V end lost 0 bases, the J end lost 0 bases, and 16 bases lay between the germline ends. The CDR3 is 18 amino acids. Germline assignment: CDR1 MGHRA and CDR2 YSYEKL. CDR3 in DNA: TGCGCCAGCAGCCAAGATCACGGGGGCGGGATTAGCACAGATACGCAGTATTTT. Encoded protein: CASSQDHGGGISTDTQYF.

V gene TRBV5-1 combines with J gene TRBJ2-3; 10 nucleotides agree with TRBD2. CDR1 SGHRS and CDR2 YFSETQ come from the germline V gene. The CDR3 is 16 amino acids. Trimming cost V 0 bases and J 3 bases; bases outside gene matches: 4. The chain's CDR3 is CASSLEPSGRTDTQYF. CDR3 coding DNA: TGCGCCAGCAGCTTGGAGCCTAGCGGGAGAACAGATACGCAGTATTTT.